A single sample is the source of the 28 T cell receptor beta chains below, sequenced in a study of control samples from healthy donors and cancer patients. TCRdb's table, derived via immunoSEQ multiplex PCR, lists solely in-frame clones and lacks some. The repertoire consists of about 120,000 clones, with 85% to 95% occurring once and the leading ten covering 2.6%. Material: blood. The receptors stem from a man aged 25-40 years in good health.

CDR3 nucleotides: TGCGCCAGCAGCCCAGGAGGGCCCTCAGGGGGCTACACCTTC. This gives the protein CASSPGGPSGGYTF. This chain connects TRBV5-1 to TRBJ1-2, with D possibly being TRBD1 (5 bases). Trimming removed 4 bases from V and 8 bases from J, with 18 bases in between. The germline CDR1 and CDR2 sequences are SGHRS and YFSETQ. CDR3 length equals 14 residues.

In DNA, the CDR3 is TGCGCCAGCTGGCCGACAGGGGACACCGGGGAGCTGTTTTTT. It specifies CASWPTGDTGELFF. V is TRBV5-1 and J is TRBJ2-2; 8 bases line up with TRBD1. V lost 7 bases, J lost 3 bases, and 5 bases stayed unmatched. Looked up from germline, CDR1 is SGHRS and CDR2 is YFSETQ. The CDR3 is 14 amino acids.

A few counts support this clone. The chain uses TRBV7-2 and TRBJ2-7; the D gene is possibly TRBD2 (5 bases). V shed 5 bases and J shed 3 bases, with 8 bases lying between them. This CDR3 comprises 12 residues. Germline CDR1 SGHTA, CDR2 FQGNSA. DNA for the CDR3: TGTGCCAGCAGCCGAGGGTTCTACGAGCAGTACTTC. As protein: CASSRGFYEQYF. Together with reference TRBV7-2 and TRBJ2-7, the CDR3 gives the full variable domain: GAGVSQSPSNKVTEKGKDVELRCDPISGHTALYWYRQSLGQGLEFLIYFQGNSAPDKSGLPSDRFSAERTGGSVSTLTIQRTQQEDSAVYLCASSRGFYEQYFGPGTRLTVT.

The chain employs TRBV19 and TRBJ2-1; 10 bases agree with TRBD2. Germline values: CDR1 LNHDA, CDR2 SQIVND (reference sequence). After removal of 1 base from V and 8 bases from J, the junction contained 11 bases not matched to a gene. The CDR3 runs 17 residues. In DNA form, the CDR3 reads TGTGCCAGTAGTATAGTCCCACTAGCGGGGTCTGGCCATGAGCAGTTCTTC. This codes for CASSIVPLAGSGHEQFF.

This chain links TRBV9 with TRBJ2-5, with TRBD1 as a possible D gene (6 bases). Germline V gene sequence: CDR1 SGDLS, CDR2 YYNGEE. The CDR3 extends over 12 amino acids. The CDR3, as DNA: TGTGCTTCCTCAGGGGAGCAAGAGACCCAGTACTTC. This sequence encodes CASSGEQETQYF.

The chain uses TRBV6-6 and TRBJ1-2, with 9 bases identical to TRBD1. There are 17 residues in the CDR3. Per germline, CDR1 MNHNY and CDR2 SVGAGI (reference sequence). Unmatched junction bases numbered 18, after V lost 5 bases and J lost 8 bases. The CDR3 spells CASSLLMGGTGTYGYTF. CDR3 nucleotide sequence: TGTGCCAGCAGTCTCCTGATGGGCGGGACAGGGACCTACGGCTACACCTTC.

This rearrangement joins TRBV6-6 to TRBJ2-3, with 8 bases that match TRBD2. Germline assignment: CDR1 MNHNY and CDR2 SVGAGI (reference sequence). Trimming removed 4 bases from V and 1 base from J; junction bases left unmatched: 1. The CDR3 consists of 14 residues. The CDR3 sequence is CASSLRGGTDTQYF. The CDR3 bases are TGTGCCAGCAGTTTGCGGGGGGGCACAGATACGCAGTATTTT.

The gene calls are TRBV5-6 and TRBJ1-1; D is unresolved. V gave up 0 bases and J gave up 4 bases, with 16 bases separating them. Germline V gene sequence: CDR1 SGHDT, CDR2 YYEEEE. The CDR3 sequence is 16 residues long. CDR3 DNA: TGTGCCAGCAGCTTGGTTGGTGGAGGGTTGGGCACTGAAGCTTTCTTT. This gives the protein CASSLVGGGLGTEAFF. The full variable domain, completed using reference TRBV5-6 and TRBJ1-1, is DAGVTQSPTHLIKTRGQQVTLRCSPKSGHDTVSWYQQALGQGPQFIFQYYEEEERQRGNFPDRFSGHQFPNYSSELNVNALLLGDSALYLCASSLVGGGLGTEAFFGQGTRLTVV.

The V and J genes are TRBV27 and TRBJ1-1; possibly TRBD1 for D (6 bases). The CDR3 has 13 residues. V was cut by 6 bases and J by 0 bases, with 8 bases left in between. CDR1 MNHEY and CDR2 SMNVEV come from the germline V gene (reference sequence). CDR3 coding DNA: TGTGCCAGCAGCTACAGGGTGAACACTGAAGCTTTCTTT. Translation gives CASSYRVNTEAFF.

This clone was recorded a few times. The chain has TRBV10-3 and TRBJ1-1, with D hard to call. V was clipped by 10 bases and J by 3 bases, with 15 bases between them. The CDR3 totals 13 residues. CDR1 and CDR2 from the germline V gene are ENHRY and SYGVKD. The CDR3 nucleotides are TGTGCCACCCATGGTCCAGGAGACACTGAAGCTTTCTTT. It yields the protein CATHGPGDTEAFF.

The gene calls are TRBV5-6 and TRBJ1-3; D unresolved. Germline V gene lookup returns CDR1 SGHDT and CDR2 YYEEEE. This CDR3 has 15 residues. V was pared by 4 bases and J by 1 base, with 12 bases between. The CDR3 DNA sequence: TGTGCCAGCAGCCCCTTGACCGGGTCTGGAAACACCATATATTTT. Translated, it gives CASSPLTGSGNTIYF.

The rearrangement uses TRBV3-1 (or the pseudogene TRBV3-2) and TRBJ2-2; D gene unclear. CDR1 and CDR2 from the germline V gene are LGHDT and YNNKEL (reference sequence). V was trimmed by 4 bases and J by 5 bases, leaving 17 bases between them. The CDR3 runs 16 residues. The chain's CDR3 is CASSPAERVRTGELFF. As DNA, the CDR3 is TGTGCCAGCAGCCCAGCAGAAAGGGTTCGGACCGGGGAGCTGTTTTTT.

The V gene is TRBV25-1, the J gene TRBJ2-7; D unclear. This CDR3 has 17 amino acids. Germline V lookup: CDR1 MGHDK, CDR2 SYGVNS. The V end was cut by 4 bases, the J end by 0 bases, with 19 bases between. The CDR3 region is CASSVRCPTRSSYEQYV. CDR3 coding DNA: TGTGCCAGCAGTGTTAGATGCCCGACACGGAGCTCCTACGAGCAGTACGTC.

J is TRBJ1-1 and V is TRBV7-2, with D tentatively TRBD1 (6 bases). The length of the CDR3 is 16 residues. Germline loops: CDR1 SGHTA, CDR2 FQGNSA. Trimming pared 6 bases from V and 1 base from J, leaving 18 bases between. The CDR3 loop is CASRKREGQKNTEAFF. CDR3 sequence (DNA): TGTGCCAGCAGAAAAAGGGAGGGACAAAAGAACACTGAAGCTTTCTTT. Based on the CDR3 plus reference TRBV7-2 and TRBJ1-1, the full variable domain is GAGVSQSPSNKVTEKGKDVELRCDPISGHTALYWYRQSLGQGLEFLIYFQGNSAPDKSGLPSDRFSAERTGGSVSTLTIQRTQQEDSAVYLCASRKREGQKNTEAFFGQGTRLTVV.

V and J are TRBV11-2 and TRBJ2-7; 11 positions agree with TRBD1. This CDR3 is built from 18 residues. Germline CDR1 SGHAT, CDR2 FQNNGV. V shed 0 bases, J shed 3 bases, and the junction held 10 bases outside the gene matches. This chain's CDR3 is CASSLDRIGQGAIYEQYF. CDR3 in DNA: TGTGCCAGCAGCTTAGATCGAATAGGACAGGGGGCTATCTACGAGCAGTACTTC.

The chain is built from TRBV5-6 and TRBJ1-1; D is ambiguous. The germline V and J ends were trimmed by 4 bases and 5 bases, with 9 bases remaining between them. The CDR3 is 12 residues long. Per the germline V gene, CDR1 is SGHDT and CDR2 is YYEEEE. The CDR3 DNA reads as TGTGCCAGCAGCCTAGAGAGGACTGAAGCTTTCTTT. This codes for CASSLERTEAFF.

The V call is TRBV11-2, the J call TRBJ1-5, with a possible D match to TRBD1 (5 bases). There are 14 residues in the CDR3. Trimming removed 6 bases at V and 3 bases at J, with 12 bases between. Germline V lookup: CDR1 SGHAT, CDR2 FQNNGV. The CDR3 loop reads CASSLTGFNQPQHF. As DNA, the CDR3 is TGTGCCAGCAGTTTAACAGGTTTCAATCAGCCCCAGCATTTT.

This clone was observed a handful of times. This chain links TRBV6-5 with TRBJ1-6; possibly TRBD1 for D (6 bases). The germline V gene has CDR1 MNHEY and CDR2 SVGAGI. The CDR3 loop spans 14 amino acids. The V and J ends lost 2 bases and 9 bases respectively, with 11 bases between them. CDR3 region: CASSYARQVSPLHF. CDR3 coding DNA: TGTGCCAGCAGTTACGCCAGACAGGTTTCACCCCTCCACTTT.

The chain carries TRBV6-5 and TRBJ1-4; no firm D call. The CDR3 consists of 15 residues. Trimming removed 0 bases from V and 5 bases from J, with 10 bases in between. Germline assignment: CDR1 MNHEY and CDR2 SVGAGI. The CDR3 here is CASSYSWRNNEKLFF. CDR3 nucleotides: TGTGCCAGCAGTTACTCGTGGAGGAACAATGAAAAACTGTTTTTT.

This chain connects TRBV4-1 to TRBJ2-1, with 11 bases lining up with TRBD1. Germline-derived CDR1 and CDR2 are MGHRA and YSYEKL. The length of the CDR3 is 14 residues. V shed 4 bases, J shed 9 bases, and the junction held 5 bases outside the gene matches. Written as DNA, the CDR3 is TGCGCCAGCAGCCTAGGACAGGGGGCCCTTGAGCAGTTCTTC. This encodes CASSLGQGALEQFF.

The chain carries TRBV19 and TRBJ2-3; D gene unclear. V lost 7 bases and J 4 bases, leaving 12 bases between the germline ends. Germline loops: CDR1 LNHDA, CDR2 SQIVND (reference sequence). This CDR3 is 13 amino acids long. The CDR3 protein is CASTPPGSDTQYF. The CDR3 DNA sequence: TGTGCCAGTACCCCTCCCGGGTCAGATACGCAGTATTTT. Full variable domain (rest looked up from reference TRBV19 and TRBJ2-3): DGGITQSPKYLFRKEGQNVTLSCEQNLNHDAMYWYRQDPGQGLRLIYYSQIVNDFQKGDIAEGYSVSREKKESFPLTVTSAQKNPTAFYLCASTPPGSDTQYFGPGTRLTVL.

This sequence joins TRBV11-2 and TRBJ2-5; 9 bases match TRBD1. J was trimmed by 3 bases and V by 5 bases; bases with no gene match: 10. The CDR3 extends over 16 amino acids. CDR1 and CDR2 from the germline V gene are SGHAT and FQNNGV. CDR3 loop: CASSPIYRGREETQYF. The CDR3 DNA is TGTGCCAGCAGCCCCATTTACAGGGGGCGAGAAGAGACCCAGTACTTC.

This clone was counted only a few times. The chain links TRBV6-4 to TRBJ1-2; D is perhaps TRBD1 (5 bases). Germline CDR1 reads MRHNA; CDR2 reads SNTAGT. CDR3 length equals 13 residues. V was cut by 0 bases and J by 6 bases, with 8 bases left in between. CDR3 protein: CASSDSDSHGYTF. DNA of the CDR3: TGTGCCAGCAGTGACTCAGACAGCCATGGCTACACCTTC.

The gene calls are TRBV2 and TRBJ2-1; D gene unclear. Deletions cut 6 bases from V and 6 bases from J, with 6 bases between. Germline V lookup: CDR1 SNHLY, CDR2 FYNNEI. The CDR3 runs 11 residues. This CDR3 is CASSGANEQFF. The CDR3 DNA reads TGTGCCAGCAGCGGTGCCAATGAGCAGTTCTTC.

The CDR3 spells CASIQAGGPSYEQYV. The CDR3 nucleotides read TGTGCCAGCATCCAAGCGGGGGGGCCCTCCTACGAGCAGTACGTC. The chain is built from TRBV5-6 and TRBJ2-7; 10 nucleotides align to TRBD2. V shed 6 bases and J 0 bases; nucleotides not matched to a gene: 6. The CDR3 runs to 15 residues. Germline CDR1 SGHDT, CDR2 YYEEEE.

V and J are TRBV4-2 and TRBJ1-3; D is unresolved. The CDR3 is 11 amino acids. Per germline, CDR1 LGHNA and CDR2 YNFKEQ. V was pared by 1 base and J by 8 bases, with 3 bases between. The CDR3 DNA is TGTGCCAGCAGCCAAGGGGACACCATATATTTT. Residues: CASSQGDTIYF.

This CDR3 reads CASARDGRDHYEQYF. The CDR3 region has the DNA TGTGCTAGTGCCCGAGACGGACGGGACCACTACGAGCAGTACTTC. The chain is built from TRBV12-5 and TRBJ2-7, with D perhaps given as TRBD1 or TRBD2 (5 bases each). Trimming removed 7 bases from V and 3 bases from J, with 19 bases in between. Germline CDR1 and CDR2: LGHNT and FRNRAP. CDR3 size: 15 residues.

This chain links TRBV2 with TRBJ1-4; D remains unclear. Trimming shortened V by 7 bases and J by 1 base, and 10 bases separated the two germline ends. This CDR3 has 14 amino acids. Germline-derived CDR1 and CDR2 are SNHLY and FYNNEI. CDR3 bases: TGTGCCAGCAATAGGGTGGAAACTAATGAAAAACTGTTTTTT. Amino acid sequence: CASNRVETNEKLFF.